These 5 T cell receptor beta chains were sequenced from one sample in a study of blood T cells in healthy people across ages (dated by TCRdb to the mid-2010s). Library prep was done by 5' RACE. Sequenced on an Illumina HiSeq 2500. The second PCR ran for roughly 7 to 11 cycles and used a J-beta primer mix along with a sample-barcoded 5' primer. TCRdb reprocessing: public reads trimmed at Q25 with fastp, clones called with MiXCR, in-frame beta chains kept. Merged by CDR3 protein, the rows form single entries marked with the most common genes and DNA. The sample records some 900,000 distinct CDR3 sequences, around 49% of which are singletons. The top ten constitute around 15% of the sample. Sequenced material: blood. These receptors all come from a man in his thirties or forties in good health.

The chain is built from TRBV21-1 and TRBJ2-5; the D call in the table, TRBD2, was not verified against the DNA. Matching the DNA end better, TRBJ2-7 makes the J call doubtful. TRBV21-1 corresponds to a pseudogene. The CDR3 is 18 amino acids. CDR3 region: CASSKGDHHRLAGDEQYF. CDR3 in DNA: TGTGCCAGCAGCAAAGGGGACCATCACAGACTAGCGGGCGACGAGCAGTACTTC.

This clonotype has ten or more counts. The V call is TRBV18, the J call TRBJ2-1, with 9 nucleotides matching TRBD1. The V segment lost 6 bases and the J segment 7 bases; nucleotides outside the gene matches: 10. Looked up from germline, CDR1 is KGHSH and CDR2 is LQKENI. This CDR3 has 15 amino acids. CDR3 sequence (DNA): TGTGCCAGCTCCAATACGAAGACAGGGGGGAATGAGCAGTTCTTC. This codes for CASSNTKTGGNEQFF.

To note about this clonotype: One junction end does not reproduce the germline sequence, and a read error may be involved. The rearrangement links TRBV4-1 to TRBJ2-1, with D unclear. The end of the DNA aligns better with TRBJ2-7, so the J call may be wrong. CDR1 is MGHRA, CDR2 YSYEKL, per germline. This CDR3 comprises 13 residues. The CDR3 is CAISQEAAYEQYF. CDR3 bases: TGCGCCATCAGCCAAGAGGCAGCCTACGAGCAGTACTTC.

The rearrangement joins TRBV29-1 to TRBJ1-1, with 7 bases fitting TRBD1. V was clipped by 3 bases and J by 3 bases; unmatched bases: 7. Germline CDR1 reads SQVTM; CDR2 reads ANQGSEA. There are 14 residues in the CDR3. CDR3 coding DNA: TGCAGCGTTGAGAACCAGGGGGTCTACACTGAAGCTTTCTTT. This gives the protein CSVENQGVYTEAFF.

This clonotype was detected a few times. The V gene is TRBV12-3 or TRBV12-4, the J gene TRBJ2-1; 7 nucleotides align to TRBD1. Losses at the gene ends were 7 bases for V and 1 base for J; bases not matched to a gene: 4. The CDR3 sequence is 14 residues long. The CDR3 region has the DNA TGTGCCAGCATCCCGGGACAGTCCTACAATGAGCAGTTCTTC. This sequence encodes CASIPGQSYNEQFF.